This T cell receptor beta chain is drawn from a study of T cell responses to AZD1222 COVID-19 vaccine. Method: immunoSEQ multiplex PCR; TCRdb's copy keeps in-frame clones and lacks some. Of about 120,000 clones in the sample, about 89% were seen once. V lost 3 bases and J lost 2; bases outside the gene matches: 1. The germline V gene has CDR1 SGDLS and CDR2 YYNGEE. The CDR3 covers 14 residues. V and J are TRBV9 and TRBJ2-7; TRBD2 agrees at 11 bases. The TCR comes from an adult in good health. Specimen: peripheral blood, collected on day 0 of AZD1222 vaccination. The CDR3 region has the DNA TGTGCCAGCAGCGCGACTAGCGGGGCCTACGAGCAGTACTTC. Encoded protein: CASSATSGAYEQYF.